This TCR beta chain was obtained from a study of OX40 agonist ivuxolimab in advanced cancers. Study-wide background: Every 2 weeks, patients got intravenous ivuxolimab at one of six dose levels (0.01-10 mg/kg). Those enrolled were approximately 78% male, with a mean age of approximately 60 years and ages from about 20 to 90.

Between the trimmed V and J ends, which lost 0 bases and 5 bases, there was a span of 12 bases. Per the germline V gene, CDR1 is SGHDT and CDR2 is YYEEEE. The CDR3 has 15 amino acids. The sampling schedule covered blood at baseline, cycle 4 day 1, and cycle 7 day 1. This table comes from immunoSEQ multiplex PCR, and its TCRdb copy is limited to in-frame clones, with some not included. Here the sample spans over 95,000 clones, about 90% being singletons. The chain joins TRBV5-6 to TRBJ2-1, with D perhaps matching TRBD2 (6 bases). Sequences were derived from CD4+ or CD8+ T cells sorted from blood, sampled in a trial of the OX40 agonist ivuxolimab. The origin of this receptor is an adult with an advanced solid tumor such as melanoma, head and neck, liver or kidney cancer. CDR3: CASSLGRGAHNEQFF. CDR3 in DNA: TGTGCCAGCAGCTTGGGTCGCGGGGCCCACAATGAGCAGTTCTTC.